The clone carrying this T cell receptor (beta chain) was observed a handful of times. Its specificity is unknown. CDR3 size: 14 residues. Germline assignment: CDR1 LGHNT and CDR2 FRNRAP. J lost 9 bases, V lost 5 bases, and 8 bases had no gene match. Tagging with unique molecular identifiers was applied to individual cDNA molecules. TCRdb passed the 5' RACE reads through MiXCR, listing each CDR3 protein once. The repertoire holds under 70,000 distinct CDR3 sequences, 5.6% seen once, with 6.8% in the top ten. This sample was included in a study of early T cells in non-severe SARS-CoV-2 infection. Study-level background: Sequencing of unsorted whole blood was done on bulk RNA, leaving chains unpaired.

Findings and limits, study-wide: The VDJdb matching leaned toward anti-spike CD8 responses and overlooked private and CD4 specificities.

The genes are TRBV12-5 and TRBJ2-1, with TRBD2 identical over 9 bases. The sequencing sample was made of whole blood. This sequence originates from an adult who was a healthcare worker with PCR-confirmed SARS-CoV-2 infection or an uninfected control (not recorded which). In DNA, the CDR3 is TGTGCTAGTGGTCCGGGACTAGCTCTGGGTGAGCAGTTCTTC. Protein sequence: CASGPGLALGEQFF.